This T cell receptor (beta chain) was identified in a study of T cell responses to AZD1222 COVID-19 vaccine. This clone was seen a handful of times. The table came from immunoSEQ multiplex PCR; TCRdb's copy has only in-frame clones and leaves some out. The table lists more than 85,000 clones, 87% of them singletons. The germline V gene has CDR1 MDHEN and CDR2 SYDVKM. This CDR3 contains 18 residues. After removal of 6 bases from V and 0 bases from J, the junction contained 6 bases not matched to a gene. The TCR sequence derives from an adult in good health. The chain uses TRBV28 and TRBJ2-6; 12 bases are shared with TRBD2. This specimen consisted of peripheral blood, obtained on day 0 of AZD1222 vaccination. Here the CDR3 DNA reads TGTGCCAGCAGGGGGACTAGCGGGTCAAACTCTGGGGCCAACGTCCTGACTTTC. This translates into CASRGTSGSNSGANVLTF.